Below, one TCR beta chain is given with its context. This sample was taken from a study of shared T cell receptors in the human thymus. Some clones are missing from TCRdb's copy, which holds only in-frame ones; the method was immunoSEQ multiplex PCR. The sample includes over 650,000 clones, more than 75% of them seen just once. V trimming: 4 bases; J trimming: 8 bases; junction bases outside the gene matches: 5. Germline V gives CDR1 SGHVS, CDR2 FNYEAQ. The CDR3 is 15 residues long. This sample was also put to use in a study of human thymus T cells. From that second work: Having corrective surgery for congenital heart defects, healthy Finnish infants were the ones who donated. During corrective heart surgery, resections were taken, and the thymus tissue came from them. V and J gene usage appeared biased in thymic and blood repertoires. Highly overlapping thymic repertoires among unrelated individuals were reported in related research.

The receptor comes from a boy younger than two with a congenital heart defect. The sample comprised thymocytes. The V gene is TRBV7-6, the J gene TRBJ2-1, with 13 bases matching TRBD2. The CDR3 region has the DNA TGTGCCAGCAGCTCGGGACTAGCGGGATCAGATGAGCAGTTCTTC. Its translation is CASSSGLAGSDEQFF.